The 21 T cell receptor beta chains below were found in one sample sequenced in a study of neurological immune-mediated disorders. Via MiXCR, TCRdb re-called the 5' RACE reads, giving one row per CDR3 protein. The repertoire holds roughly 16,000 distinct CDR3 sequences, with approximately 15% as singletons. Sequencing was carried out using PBMCs. The receptor source for this set is a man aged 55 to 70 with HTLV-1-associated myelopathy (HAM/TSP).

This clonotype showed up many times. The V call is TRBV5-1, the J call TRBJ2-7; 7 bases fit TRBD1. V was pared by 3 bases and J by 4 bases, with 10 bases of the junction left unmatched. Germline CDR1 is SGHRS and CDR2 is YFSETQ. The CDR3 is 15 residues long. CDR3 bases: TGCGCCAGCAGCTGGATCCCGACAGGGATGTACGAGCAGTACTTC. It is translated as CASSWIPTGMYEQYF.

There are many counts of this clonotype. The genes are TRBV28 and TRBJ2-2, with D perhaps TRBD1 or TRBD2 (5 bases each). The CDR3 consists of 14 residues. CDR1 is MDHEN and CDR2 is SYDVKM in the germline V gene. V was clipped by 6 bases and J by 5 bases, with 13 bases between them. CDR3 amino acids: CASRRTWGTGELFF. CDR3 nucleotides: TGTGCCAGCAGGCGCACTTGGGGGACCGGGGAGCTGTTTTTT.

This clonotype was detected ten times or more. The V call is TRBV5-1, the J call TRBJ2-3, with 14 nucleotides matching TRBD2. V was pared by 5 bases and J by 4 bases, with 3 bases of the junction left unmatched. The CDR3 has 15 amino acids. CDR1 and CDR2 (germline): SGHRS, YFSETQ. The CDR3 nucleotides are TGCGCCAGCAGTCCGACTAGCGGGGGGGCAGATACGCAGTATTTT. This gives the protein CASSPTSGGADTQYF. Supplemented by reference TRBV5-1 and TRBJ2-3, the full variable domain reads KAGVTQTPRYLIKTRGQQVTLSCSPISGHRSVSWYQQTPGQGLQFLFEYFSETQRNKGNFPGRFSGRQFSNSRSEMNVSTLELGDSALYLCASSPTSGGADTQYFGPGTRLTVL.

Ten or more counts support this clonotype. The chain couples TRBV4-1 to TRBJ2-5; weak D call: TRBD2 (6 bases). V was shortened by 3 bases and J by 2 bases, with 16 bases between the two germline ends. Germline CDR1 is MGHRA and CDR2 is YSYEKL. The CDR3 totals 16 residues. DNA of the CDR3: TGCGCCAGCAGCCATCCCCCAGACGGAGGGCAAGAGACCCAGTACTTC. It codes for CASSHPPDGGQETQYF.

This clonotype was seen many times. J is TRBJ1-5 and V is TRBV20-1; no clear D gene. With 0 bases removed from V and 5 bases from J, the gap between germline ends came to 8 bases. The germline CDR1 and CDR2 sequences are DFQATT and SNEGSKA (reference sequence). This CDR3 has 13 residues. In nucleotides, the CDR3 is TGCAGTGCTAGAGATGTAGGAGATCAGCCCCAGCATTTT. Residues: CSARDVGDQPQHF.

This clonotype appeared many times. The genes are TRBV20-1 and TRBJ2-3, with 9 bases matching TRBD2. This CDR3 has 13 amino acids. With 6 bases clipped from V and 6 bases from J, the junction kept 7 bases outside the gene matches. Germline values: CDR1 DFQATT, CDR2 SNEGSKA (reference sequence). Here the CDR3 DNA reads TGCAGTGCCGCAGCGGGGGGCCCCGATACGCAGTATTTT. Protein product: CSAAAGGPDTQYF.

At least ten counts were recorded for this clonotype. The V and J genes are TRBV11-2 and TRBJ2-1; a possible D gene is TRBD2 (6 bases). This CDR3 has 14 residues. V was trimmed by 5 bases and J by 2 bases, leaving 10 bases between them. From germline, CDR1 is SGHAT and CDR2 FQNNGV. Here the CDR3 DNA reads TGTGCCAGCAGCGCGGGACTCCCCTACAATGAGCAGTTCTTC. It codes for CASSAGLPYNEQFF.

In its sample, this clonotype was seen many times. CDR3 coding DNA: TGTGCCAGCAGTAAGGACCTACTCTCCTACAATGAGCAGTTCTTC. Protein sequence: CASSKDLLSYNEQFF. The rearrangement joins TRBV12-3 or TRBV12-4 to TRBJ2-1; D gene uncertain. This CDR3 comprises 15 residues. V lost 5 bases, J lost 0 bases, and 11 bases lay in between.

The J gene is TRBJ1-2, the V gene TRBV3-1; D not certain. With 1 base removed from V and 6 bases from J, the gap between germline ends came to 9 bases. Germline lookup yields CDR1 LGHDT and CDR2 YNNKEL (reference sequence). The CDR3 spans 13 residues. Here the CDR3 reads CASSQVVGDGYTF. CDR3 DNA: TGTGCCAGCAGCCAAGTTGTAGGAGATGGCTACACCTTC. Using reference TRBV3-1 and TRBJ1-2 for the parts outside the CDR3, the full variable domain is DTAVSQTPKYLVTQMGNDKSIKCEQNLGHDTMYWYKQDSKKFLKIMFSYNNKELIINETVPNRFSPKSPDKAHLNLHINSLELGDSAVYFCASSQVVGDGYTFGSGTRLTVV.

This clonotype came up many times. The chain uses TRBV7-9 and TRBJ2-7; perhaps TRBD2 as D (5 bases). The germline gives CDR1 SEHNR, CDR2 FQNEAQ (reference sequence). The CDR3 spans 14 residues. V lost 0 bases and J 3 bases, leaving 9 bases between the germline ends. In DNA form, the CDR3 reads TGTGCCAGCAGCTTAGCGGGAGTAGACTACGAGCAGTACTTC. Its translation: CASSLAGVDYEQYF. Variable domain in full (rest from reference TRBV7-9 and TRBJ2-7): DTGVSQNPRHKITKRGQNVTFRCDPISEHNRLYWYRQTLGQGPEFLTYFQNEAQLEKSRLLSDRFSAERPKGSFSTLEIQRTEQGDSAMYLCASSLAGVDYEQYFGPGTRLTVT.

This clonotype was recorded at least ten times. The V gene is TRBV5-1, the J gene TRBJ2-7, with D perhaps matching TRBD1 (6 bases). The ends were cut back, 7 bases at V and 5 bases at J, with 13 bases in the middle. There are 12 residues in the CDR3. CDR1 is SGHRS and CDR2 is YFSETQ in the germline V gene. CDR3 region: CASYREIHEQYF. The DNA of the CDR3 is TGCGCCAGCTACAGGGAGATCCACGAGCAGTACTTC.

This clonotype appeared many times. The chain couples TRBV7-9 to TRBJ2-7; possibly TRBD2 for D (6 bases). Per germline, CDR1 SEHNR and CDR2 FQNEAQ (reference sequence). This CDR3 spans 14 amino acids. Trimming shortened V by 5 bases and J by 5 bases, and 16 bases separated the two germline ends. CDR3 in amino acids: CASSSRWGVHEQYF. CDR3 bases: TGTGCCAGCAGCAGCAGGTGGGGGGTCCACGAGCAGTACTTC.

This clonotype was counted at least ten times. This sequence joins TRBV20-1 and TRBJ1-3, with D unclear. Germline lookup yields CDR1 DFQATT and CDR2 SNEGSKA (reference sequence). The length of the CDR3 is 14 residues. The V and J ends lost 4 bases and 2 bases respectively, with 12 bases between them. CDR3 sequence reads: CSAIQPQTGNTIYF. In DNA, the CDR3 is TGCAGTGCTATACAGCCACAAACTGGAAACACCATATATTTT.

This clonotype was observed many times. The rearrangement joins TRBV7-6 to TRBJ2-1; D may be TRBD1 or TRBD2 (5 bases each). CDR1 SGHVS and CDR2 FNYEAQ come from the germline V gene. CDR3 length equals 15 residues. Trimming stripped 5 bases from V and 8 bases from J, with 19 bases between. CDR3 sequence: CASSRGPAWTYEQFF. CDR3 coding DNA: TGTGCCAGCAGCCGGGGACCCGCCTGGACCTATGAGCAGTTCTTC.

This clonotype was seen at least ten times. The gene calls are TRBV7-3 and TRBJ2-1; 11 bases line up with TRBD2. This CDR3 is built from 19 residues. Germline V CDR1 and CDR2: SGHTA, FQGTGA. The junction had 12 bases not matched to a gene; V was cut back by 5 bases and J by 0 bases. The DNA for the CDR3 is TGTGCCAGCAGCGTCGGACTAGCGGGTCCTCTGAGCTCCTACAATGAGCAGTTCTTC. This sequence encodes CASSVGLAGPLSSYNEQFF.

This clonotype has at least ten counts. In DNA form, the CDR3 reads TGCAGTGCTAGTCCCCTCAGGGGAGAGACCCAGTACTTC. Translated: CSASPLRGETQYF. The chain employs TRBV20-1 and TRBJ2-5; possibly TRBD1 for D (6 bases). The germline CDR1 and CDR2 sequences are DFQATT and SNEGSKA (reference sequence). V was pared by 3 bases and J by 4 bases, with 12 bases between. CDR3 size: 13 residues.

The V gene is TRBV20-1, the J gene TRBJ2-7, with D perhaps matching TRBD1 or TRBD2 (7 bases each). CDR3 length: 22 amino acids. Germline lookup yields CDR1 DFQATT and CDR2 SNEGSKA (reference sequence). Trimming stripped 6 bases from V and 7 bases from J, with 46 bases between. DNA of the CDR3: TGCAGTGCCAAGGTCTCCGGGACAGCGGACCAATATGGCGGGAGTTATCTTGGGGAGCAGTACTTC. Its translation: CSAKVSGTADQYGGSYLGEQYF.

This clonotype appeared many times. The J gene is TRBJ2-5, the V gene TRBV20-1, with D possibly matching TRBD2 (5 bases). Germline V gene data show CDR1 as DFQATT and CDR2 as SNEGSKA (reference sequence). The CDR3 runs to 14 residues. V was pared by 7 bases and J by 4 bases, with 19 bases between. The CDR3 sequence: CSVSGSLGGETQYF. CDR3 bases: TGCAGTGTTTCGGGGTCCCTTGGCGGAGAGACCCAGTACTTC.

The chain employs TRBV4-3 and TRBJ1-1; 8 bases are a match to TRBD1. V shed 5 bases, J shed 1 base, and the junction held 3 bases outside the gene matches. Germline lookup yields CDR1 LGHNA and CDR2 YSLEER. The CDR3 sequence is 14 residues long. The CDR3 DNA sequence: TGCGCCAGCAGCGAGACAGGGGCGAACACTGAAGCTTTCTTT. This translates into CASSETGANTEAFF.

This clonotype showed up many times. V and J are TRBV20-1 and TRBJ2-2; TRBD2 matches at 9 bases. The length of the CDR3 is 14 residues. The germline V gene encodes CDR1 DFQATT and CDR2 SNEGSKA (reference sequence). Trimming cost V 6 bases and J 4 bases; bases outside gene matches: 6. The CDR3 here is CSAAGGPATGELFF. The CDR3 region has the DNA TGCAGTGCCGCGGGGGGGCCGGCCACCGGGGAGCTGTTTTTT.

At least ten counts were recorded for this clonotype. J is TRBJ2-3 and V is TRBV20-1; 7 nucleotides align to TRBD2. V shed 5 bases and J 2 bases; nucleotides not matched to a gene: 10. This CDR3 has 15 amino acids. The germline gives CDR1 DFQATT, CDR2 SNEGSKA (reference sequence). The CDR3 loop is CSAPAPSGLTDTQYF. Written as DNA, the CDR3 is TGCAGTGCTCCGGCGCCTAGCGGACTCACAGATACGCAGTATTTT.